Reported below is one T cell receptor beta chain. This sample was included in a study of control samples from healthy donors and cancer patients. The CDR3 length is 14 residues. V shed 3 bases and J 7 bases; nucleotides not matched to a gene: 7. Germline assignment: CDR1 SGHAT and CDR2 FQNNGV. Repertoires were generated with immunoSEQ multiplex PCR, while TCRdb's copy carries only in-frame clones and drops some. The repertoire holds some 25,000 clones, 82% seen once, with about 25% in the top ten. The chain couples TRBV11-2 to TRBJ1-2; 8 bases agree with TRBD1. The TCR sequence derives from a man aged 55-75 years with colorectal cancer. Sequencing input: PBMCs. CDR3 DNA: TGTGCCAGCAGCTTCGGTGACAGGGGCGGTGGCTACACCTTC. This gives the protein CASSFGDRGGGYTF.